This T cell receptor (beta chain) was found in a study of vaccination effects on CD4 cells after COVID-19. Study-wide points: Late in the post-vaccination period, infection-induced and vaccine-induced clones underwent marked clonal contraction.

Repertoires were generated with immunoSEQ multiplex PCR, while TCRdb's copy carries only in-frame clones and drops some. The sample shows more than 55,000 clones, 78% of them seen only once. Trimming took off 8 bases at V and 3 bases at J, with 18 bases between the two ends. Germline-derived CDR1 and CDR2 are SNHLY and FYNNEI. This CDR3 has 15 residues. As regards this clone: As yet, its antigen is unknown.

Upon completion of around ten days in culture, CD4+ T cells were isolated. The participants, recipients of two vaccine doses, got either BNT162b2 or mRNA-1273. This sequence joins TRBV2 and TRBJ2-3, with D hard to call. The TCR was taken from a human donor who received a COVID-19 vaccine. Sequences were derived from CD4+ T cells from PBMCs cultured without peptide, sampled after COVID-19 vaccination. CDR3: CASGYNPPGTDTQYF. The CDR3 DNA sequence: TGTGCCAGCGGTTACAACCCCCCTGGGACAGATACGCAGTATTTT.